The 12 T cell receptor beta chains reported below all come from one sample, sequenced in a study of T-cell memory formation after mild COVID-19. TCRdb processed the 5' RACE reads anew with MiXCR; each CDR3 protein has one entry. Of around 150,000 distinct CDR3 sequences in the sample, about 14% were seen once. Sequenced input: PBMCs or a T cell subset sorted from them (not recorded which). All receptors derive from an adult woman who had mild COVID-19 (a few samples of this study predate the infection). Cell type and time point are not known.

V is TRBV5-1 and J is TRBJ2-1; D uncertain. The CDR3 totals 12 residues. The V end lost 0 bases, the J end lost 9 bases, and 7 bases lay between the germline ends. Germline CDR1 and CDR2: SGHRS and YFSETQ. CDR3 sequence: CASSLALGEQFF. In DNA, the CDR3 is TGCGCCAGCAGCTTGGCCCTGGGTGAGCAGTTCTTC.

The sample holds a few counts of this clonotype. This chain joins TRBV5-8 and TRBJ2-3; 9 positions agree with TRBD2. Per germline, CDR1 SGHTS and CDR2 YDEGEE. This CDR3 region has 16 residues. Germline trimming cut 0 bases from V and 2 bases from J; bases unmatched to any gene: 4. In DNA, the CDR3 is TGTGCCAGCAGCTTGGGACTAGCGGCAATCACAGATACGCAGTATTTT. It translates to CASSLGLAAITDTQYF.

This chain links TRBV4-3 with TRBJ2-1; no firm D call. The germline CDR1 and CDR2 sequences are LGHNA and YSLEER. Deletions cut 0 bases from V and 4 bases from J, with 13 bases between. CDR3 length equals 16 residues. CDR3 in amino acids: CASSQDWVGPYNEQFF. The CDR3, as DNA: TGCGCCAGCAGCCAAGATTGGGTGGGTCCGTACAATGAGCAGTTCTTC.

This clonotype was picked up a small number of times. The chain joins TRBV14 to TRBJ2-1; perhaps TRBD1 as D (6 bases). The germline CDR1 and CDR2 sequences are SGHDN and FVKESK. This CDR3 comprises 21 residues. V was pared by 0 bases and J by 10 bases, with 34 bases between. The CDR3 DNA follows: TGTGCCAGCAGCCAAGATCGGGCGACAGGCCCTCCTGGTGTGTGGTCGGGCGAGCAGTTCTTC. Translated, it gives CASSQDRATGPPGVWSGEQFF.

This clonotype came up a few times. This chain connects TRBV7-9 to TRBJ2-7; D gene ambiguous. V gave up 1 base and J gave up 1 base, with 8 bases separating them. Germline CDR1 SEHNR, CDR2 FQNEAQ (reference sequence). CDR3 length: 14 amino acids. This CDR3 reads CASSLVEISYEQYF. The CDR3 DNA reads as TGTGCCAGCAGCTTAGTTGAAATATCCTACGAGCAGTACTTC.

This clonotype was found a few times. The chain joins TRBV4-2 to TRBJ2-3; D uncertain. With 1 base removed from V and 6 bases from J, the gap between germline ends came to 5 bases. Germline CDR1 LGHNA, CDR2 YNFKEQ. The CDR3 extends over 12 amino acids. The CDR3 here is CASSQGDDTQYF. CDR3 bases: TGTGCCAGCAGCCAAGGCGATGATACGCAGTATTTT.

The chain combines TRBV4-1 with TRBJ2-7; no firm D call. Per germline, CDR1 MGHRA and CDR2 YSYEKL. This CDR3 has 13 residues. V was shortened by 0 bases and J by 2 bases, with 5 bases between the two germline ends. The chain's CDR3 is CASSQDTPYEQYF. CDR3 DNA: TGCGCCAGCAGCCAAGATACTCCCTACGAGCAGTACTTC.

This clonotype was detected once. A much more abundant neighbour one base away suggests this may be a read error. The CDR3 is CDSTLAVSNTGELFF. DNA of the CDR3: TGTGACAGCACCTTAGCAGTTTCGAACACCGGGGAGCTGTTTTTT. The genes are TRBV12-3 or TRBV12-4 and TRBJ2-2; D is unresolved. CDR3 length: 15 amino acids.

This clonotype was seen a few times. The chain couples TRBV20-1 to TRBJ1-1, with D unresolved. CDR3 size: 12 residues. The germline V gene encodes CDR1 DFQATT and CDR2 SNEGSKA (reference sequence). Trimming cost V 0 bases and J 7 bases, with 9 bases left between them. The CDR3 DNA reads TGCAGTGCTAGAGATAACGGGGTTGAAGCTTTCTTT. Translated: CSARDNGVEAFF.

This chain connects TRBV7-2 to TRBJ2-3; D is perhaps TRBD2 (5 bases). The CDR3 loop spans 11 amino acids. Per germline, CDR1 SGHTA and CDR2 FQGNSA. Trimming cost V 1 base and J 10 bases, with 6 bases left between them. The CDR3: CASSLEAAQYF. As DNA, the CDR3 is TGTGCCAGCAGCTTAGAAGCGGCGCAGTATTTT.

The rearrangement uses TRBV12-3 or TRBV12-4 and TRBJ1-1; D call uncertain. The V and J ends lost 6 bases and 3 bases respectively, with 17 bases between them. CDR3 length: 15 amino acids. CDR3 residues: CASSPSGAPYTEAFF. The CDR3 region has the DNA TGTGCCAGCAGCCCCTCGGGTGCCCCCTACACTGAAGCTTTCTTT.

This clonotype appeared a few times. The J gene is TRBJ1-5, the V gene TRBV24-1; D not certain. The CDR3 has 12 amino acids. Trimming left V 6 bases short and J 2 bases short, with 4 bases between. Germline V CDR1 and CDR2: KGHDR, SFDVKD. The CDR3: CATSQGNQPQHF. In DNA form, the CDR3 reads TGTGCCACCAGTCAGGGCAATCAGCCCCAGCATTTT.